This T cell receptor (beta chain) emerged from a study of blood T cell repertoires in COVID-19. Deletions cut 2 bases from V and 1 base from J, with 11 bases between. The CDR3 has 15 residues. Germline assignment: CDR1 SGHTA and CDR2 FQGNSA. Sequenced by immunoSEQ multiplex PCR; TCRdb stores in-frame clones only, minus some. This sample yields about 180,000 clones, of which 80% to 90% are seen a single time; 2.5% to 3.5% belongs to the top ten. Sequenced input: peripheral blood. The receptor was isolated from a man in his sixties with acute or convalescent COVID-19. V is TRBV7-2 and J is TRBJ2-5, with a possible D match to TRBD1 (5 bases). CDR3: CASSLTGRVQETQYF. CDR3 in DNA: TGTGCCAGCAGCTTAACGGGCAGGGTCCAAGAGACCCAGTACTTC.